This T cell receptor (beta chain) derives from a study of technical replicates of blood from four donors. V was clipped by 7 bases and J by 8 bases, with 21 bases between them. There are 14 residues in the CDR3. The germline gives CDR1 SGHDT, CDR2 YYEEEE. This clone has a single count. Repertoires were generated with immunoSEQ multiplex PCR, while TCRdb's copy carries only in-frame clones and drops some. Of 55,000 to 60,000 clones listed, around 95% are singletons. The chain joins TRBV5-6 to TRBJ1-2, with a possible D match to TRBD1 (6 bases). Material: PBMCs. This clonotype was sampled from a human donor in good health. Some clones in this sample may be carry-over from other donors' samples. CDR3 sequence: CASSLGATSWGYTF. DNA of the CDR3: TGTGCCAGCTCATTGGGGGCGACCTCTTGGGGCTACACCTTC.